These 13 T cell receptor beta chains came from one sample sequenced in a study of cytomegalovirus exposure and HLA in healthy donors. With 60 Vbeta and 13 Jbeta primers, the PCR was carried out. Repertoires were generated with immunoSEQ multiplex PCR, while TCRdb's copy carries only in-frame clones and drops some. Its clone listing holds about 200,000 clones. The source material was PBMCs. The receptors stem from a boy aged 10-17 years in good health and CMV-seronegative.

The rearrangement links TRBV6-4 to TRBJ2-5, with 11 bases lining up with TRBD2. Germline CDR1 and CDR2: MRHNA and SNTAGT. The CDR3 runs 13 residues. The ends lost 9 bases at V and 4 bases at J; junction bases unmatched: 4. CDR3 sequence: CARIAGGGETQYF. In DNA form, the CDR3 reads TGTGCCAGGATAGCGGGGGGGGGAGAGACCCAGTACTTC.

The chain couples TRBV7-8 to TRBJ1-2; 9 positions agree with TRBD1. Germline trimming cut 0 bases from V and 7 bases from J; bases unmatched to any gene: 6. The germline gives CDR1 SGHVS, CDR2 FQNEAQ. The CDR3 totals 15 residues. CDR3 bases: TGTGCCAGCAGCTTAGCGAGGGACAGGGTTGGTGGCTACACCTTC. Protein: CASSLARDRVGGYTF.

The gene calls are TRBV11-1 and TRBJ2-4; a weak D match, TRBD2 (6 bases). Trimming left V 1 base short and J 9 bases short, with 13 bases between. The CDR3 contains 14 residues. The germline V gene has CDR1 SGHAT and CDR2 FQDESV (reference sequence). CDR3 sequence: CASSLVRGSSIQYF. As DNA, the CDR3 is TGTGCCAGCAGCTTAGTTCGGGGGTCGAGCATTCAGTACTTC.

This sequence joins TRBV19 and TRBJ2-7; 7 nucleotides match TRBD1. Germline V CDR1 and CDR2: LNHDA, SQIVND (reference sequence). The CDR3 has 14 amino acids. V lost 5 bases and J lost 3; bases outside the gene matches: 7. The CDR3, as DNA: TGTGCCAGTAGTCCCTTCCGACAGGGCTACGAGCAGTACTTC. Residues: CASSPFRQGYEQYF.

The V gene is TRBV5-3, the J gene TRBJ2-1; D call uncertain. TRBV5-3 is treated as an ORF (open reading frame) with a function not yet certain. With 1 base removed from V and 8 bases from J, the gap between germline ends came to 13 bases. The CDR3 runs to 14 residues. The CDR3: CARSLLYRFHEQFF. The CDR3 region has the DNA TGTGCCAGAAGCTTGTTGTATCGGTTCCATGAGCAGTTCTTC.

V usage is TRBV6-1 and J usage is TRBJ1-2; tentatively, D is TRBD1 (6 bases). CDR1 is MNHNS and CDR2 is SASEGT in the germline V gene. V was pared by 6 bases and J by 8 bases, with 22 bases between. The CDR3 has 15 residues. The CDR3 sequence is CASSPILRDTRGYTF. The CDR3 region has the DNA TGTGCCAGCAGCCCTATCCTCCGGGACACAAGAGGCTACACCTTC.

This chain links TRBV10-3 with TRBJ2-3; D is unresolved. CDR1 is ENHRY and CDR2 is SYGVKD in the germline V gene. The CDR3 spans 11 residues. The V and J ends lost 2 bases and 9 bases respectively, with 6 bases between them. In DNA form, the CDR3 reads TGTGCCATCAGTGAGGGAGAAACGCAGTATTTT. Amino acids: CAISEGETQYF.

This rearrangement joins TRBV6-6 to TRBJ2-7; 9 bases fit TRBD1. This CDR3 has 14 residues. The V gene's germline CDR1 is MNHNY and CDR2 SVGAGI (reference sequence). The V gene end was trimmed by 2 bases and the J gene end by 6 bases; junction bases not matched to a gene: 5. The CDR3 DNA is TGTGCCAGCAGTTACGGGACAGGGTATATCGAGCAGTACTTC. This gives the protein CASSYGTGYIEQYF.

J is TRBJ2-2 and V is TRBV28; TRBD2 agrees at 13 bases. Germline lookup yields CDR1 MDHEN and CDR2 SYDVKM. CDR3 length: 18 residues. V gave up 6 bases and J gave up 1 base; unmatched junction bases: 8. CDR3 in DNA: TGTGCCAGCAGCCGATCTGGGACTAGCGGGGTGAACACCGGGGAGCTGTTTTTT. Translated, it gives CASSRSGTSGVNTGELFF. Full variable domain (remainder filled in from reference TRBV28 and TRBJ2-2): DVKVTQSSRYLVKRTGEKVFLECVQDMDHENMFWYRQDPGLGLRLIYFSYDVKMKEKGDIPEGYSVSREKKERFSLILESASTNQTSMYLCASSRSGTSGVNTGELFFGEGSRLTVL.

This chain links TRBV7-6 with TRBJ2-2, with D unresolved. From germline, CDR1 is SGHVS and CDR2 FNYEAQ. The CDR3 covers 15 residues. Trimming pared 1 base from V and 5 bases from J, leaving 11 bases between. The CDR3 loop reads CASSLVRSSTGELFF. The DNA of the CDR3 is TGTGCCAGCAGCTTAGTTCGTAGCTCGACCGGGGAGCTGTTTTTT.

CDR3 region: CASSADRAYEQYF. Written as DNA, the CDR3 is TGCGCCAGCAGCGCAGACAGGGCCTACGAGCAGTACTTC. The chain uses TRBV4-1 and TRBJ2-7, with 7 nucleotides matching TRBD1. V was clipped by 5 bases and J by 2 bases; unmatched bases: 3. CDR1 and CDR2 from the germline V gene are MGHRA and YSYEKL. CDR3 length: 13 amino acids.

V and J are TRBV5-4 and TRBJ2-1; TRBD1 aligns across 7 bases. The CDR3 is made up of 15 amino acids. Germline CDR1 SGHNT, CDR2 YYREEE (reference sequence). V lost 3 bases and J lost 2; bases outside the gene matches: 5. The CDR3 sequence is CASSSGGTAYNEQFF. CDR3 DNA sequence: TGTGCCAGCAGCTCTGGTGGGACAGCCTACAATGAGCAGTTCTTC.

This rearrangement joins TRBV19 to TRBJ1-1; 8 positions match TRBD1. Germline V lookup: CDR1 LNHDA, CDR2 SQIVND (reference sequence). Trimming at V came to 0 bases and at J to 5 bases, leaving 8 bases not matched to a gene. This CDR3 spans 16 amino acids. The CDR3 region is CASSIDQTGGRTEAFF. The CDR3 coding sequence is TGTGCCAGTAGTATAGATCAAACAGGGGGAAGGACTGAAGCTTTCTTT.